The rows below give T cell receptor beta chains drawn from one sample of a study of CD8 T cells in Susac syndrome. One entry per CDR3 protein, called by TCRdb with MiXCR from the immunoSEQ multiplex PCR reads. Of about 110,000 distinct CDR3 sequences in the sample, roughly 95% were seen once. Sequencing used CD4+ T cells from PBMCs. These receptors originate from a human donor in good health. Each CDR3 is given with its conserved first and last residue. Clone size is given for some rows only: seen once, a few or many times, or a class if the clone is expanded.

v_call | clone_size | cdr3_aa
TRBV7-9 | . | CASSLLGEVNIQYF
TRBV15 | . | CATSRDPQGWTTNEKLFF
TRBV2 | . | CASSEREGQTQYF
TRBV29-1 | . | CSAWTGYISNQPQHF
TRBV2 | . | CASTGDRGRTQPQHF
TRBV29-1 | . | CSVDSRGRDTQYF
TRBV12-3/TRBV12-4 | . | CASSIRGPKLFF
TRBV19 | . | CASSSGQGISGANVLTF
TRBV5-6 | . | CASSFDRTVMSPLHF
TRBV20-1 | . | CSARTGTAEETQYF
TRBV19 | once | CASSRLTTRTGELFF
TRBV3-1 | once | CASSQNSVSGNTIYF
TRBV20-1 | . | CSARTGRAYEQYF
TRBV6-5 | . | CASLPAPGTDTQYF
TRBV12-3/TRBV12-4 | . | CASSLMGLAGDFAGELFF
TRBV7-8 | . | CASSRTGGAGRETQYF
TRBV9 | . | CASSVGSGTEAFF
TRBV29-1 | once | CSVGQGSGYTF
TRBV10-2 | once | CASSEQTGYGYTF
TRBV6-5 | . | CASSQTGQGYEQYF
TRBV3-1 | . | CASSSLRPQGSTEAFF
TRBV20-1 | . | CSASRANTGELFF
TRBV2 | . | CASSELAVQETQYF
TRBV7-3 | . | CASSSLRVPKTEAFF
TRBV29-1 | . | CSAHRSGTEAFF
TRBV28 | . | CASNDPRTGGVQETQYF
TRBV2 | . | CASSEAGGFKNIQYF
TRBV6-5 | . | CASTDDRDGTDTQYF
TRBV2 | . | CASGSGETQYF
TRBV5-1 | once | CASSTRGAEAFF
TRBV30 | . | CAWSGGGAGEQFF
TRBV20-1 | . | CSARLDGGVTQYF